Shown below are 10 T cell receptor beta chains from a single sample sequenced in a study of T-cell memory formation after mild COVID-19. TCRdb reanalysed the 5' RACE reads using MiXCR and keeps one entry per CDR3 protein. The sample lists about 210,000 distinct CDR3 sequences, approximately 30% occurring once. Sequencing was performed on PBMCs or a T cell subset sorted from them (not recorded which). The receptors shown here come from an adult woman who had mild COVID-19 (a few samples of this study predate the infection). Cell type and time point are not known.

This sequence joins TRBV7-6 and TRBJ2-2; D is uncertain. There are 13 residues in the CDR3. Trimming removed 6 bases at V and 7 bases at J, with 12 bases between. The germline V gene has CDR1 SGHVS and CDR2 FNYEAQ. The CDR3 sequence is CASRSNVGGELFF. In nucleotides, the CDR3 is TGTGCCAGCAGATCCAACGTTGGCGGGGAGCTGTTTTTT.

This chain uses TRBV20-1 with TRBJ1-3; no clear D gene. Trimming cost V 5 bases and J 1 base, with 6 bases left between them. CDR1 is DFQATT and CDR2 is SNEGSKA in the germline V gene (reference sequence). This CDR3 contains 12 residues. CDR3: CSAPSSGNTIYF. The CDR3 coding sequence is TGCAGTGCTCCGTCTTCTGGAAACACCATATATTTT.

The V and J genes are TRBV6-5 and TRBJ1-2; D remains unclear. CDR1 is MNHEY and CDR2 is SVGAGI in the germline V gene. V shed 2 bases and J shed 4 bases, with 11 bases lying between them. CDR3 length: 14 residues. The CDR3 DNA reads TGTGCCAGCAGTTACAATGAGGGTTTCTATGGCTACACCTTC. Protein: CASSYNEGFYGYTF.

This clonotype was detected a few times. This chain connects TRBV27 to TRBJ2-7; 11 positions match TRBD1. Germline trimming cut 5 bases from V and 7 bases from J; bases unmatched to any gene: 4. The CDR3 contains 13 residues. Germline CDR1 is MNHEY and CDR2 is SMNVEV (reference sequence). The CDR3 coding sequence is TGTGCCAGCAGTACCCGGGACAGGGGGGAGCAGTACTTC. Protein sequence: CASSTRDRGEQYF.

The CDR3 sequence: CASSYDGYEQYF. CDR3 nucleotides: TGCGCCAGCAGTTACGACGGCTACGAGCAGTACTTC. The chain couples TRBV5-1 to TRBJ2-7; no reliable D call. Germline-derived CDR1 and CDR2 are SGHRS and YFSETQ. The CDR3 consists of 12 residues. Trimming left V 5 bases short and J 3 bases short, with 9 bases between.

This clonotype was observed a few times. The CDR3 is CASSRGDRVFSGANVLTF. For the CDR3, the DNA is TGTGCCAGCAGTCGTGGGGACAGGGTGTTCTCTGGGGCCAACGTCCTGACTTTC. V gene TRBV12-3 or TRBV12-4 combines with J gene TRBJ2-6, with 9 bases fitting TRBD1. The CDR3 consists of 18 residues. Unmatched junction bases numbered 8, after V lost 5 bases and J lost 0 bases.

The chain is built from TRBV19 and TRBJ1-2; D ambiguous. Germline V lookup: CDR1 LNHDA, CDR2 SQIVND (reference sequence). The CDR3 is made up of 18 amino acids. V lost 3 bases to trimming and J lost 4 bases, with 24 bases between them. DNA of the CDR3: TGTGCCAGTAGTATCGGTTGGGGAGGACCGCAAAACGGCTATGGCTACACCTTC. Its translation: CASSIGWGGPQNGYGYTF.

The chain uses TRBV5-1 and TRBJ1-3, with D perhaps TRBD1 (6 bases). This CDR3 comprises 15 residues. Trimming pared 4 bases from V and 1 base from J, leaving 12 bases between. Looked up from germline, CDR1 is SGHRS and CDR2 is YFSETQ. CDR3 nucleotides: TGCGCCAGCAGCCCCGGGACAATATCTGGAAACACCATATATTTT. Translating gives CASSPGTISGNTIYF.

This clonotype was recorded once. V usage is TRBV11-2 and J usage is TRBJ1-5; no clear D gene. Germline-derived CDR1 and CDR2 are SGHAT and FQNNGV. Trimming removed 5 bases from V and 7 bases from J, with 15 bases in between. The CDR3 runs to 14 residues. CDR3 coding DNA: TGTGCCAGCAGCCACGGCAGGAGAGGCCAGCCCCAGCATTTT. It specifies CASSHGRRGQPQHF.

This rearrangement joins TRBV24-1 to TRBJ2-1, with D hard to call. V lost 1 base and J lost 4, with 4 bases in between. CDR1 KGHDR and CDR2 SFDVKD come from the germline V gene. This CDR3 is 13 amino acids long. CDR3 region: CATSDFGYNEQFF. DNA for the CDR3: TGTGCCACCAGTGATTTTGGATACAATGAGCAGTTCTTC.